This entry lists 31 T cell receptor beta chains sequenced from one sample in a study of blood T cell repertoires in COVID-19. Generated by immunoSEQ multiplex PCR, the TCRdb table keeps only in-frame clones and is missing some. Here the sample spans 130,000 to 150,000 clones, 84% being singletons. Sequenced input: peripheral blood. These receptors originate from a man between 60 and 75 years old with active or convalescent COVID-19.

This clone showed up just once. In DNA form, the CDR3 reads TGTGCCAGCAGTCCCGGGACAGGAGGGCTCGGGGCCAACGTCCTGACTTTC. Amino acid sequence: CASSPGTGGLGANVLTF. The V and J genes are TRBV27 and TRBJ2-6; 8 nucleotides agree with TRBD1. The CDR3 is 17 residues long. Germline V gene lookup returns CDR1 MNHEY and CDR2 SMNVEV (reference sequence). V dropped 5 bases and J dropped 4; count of bases not matched to a gene: 10.

This clone appeared a few times. The chain has TRBV2 and TRBJ1-3, with D possibly matching TRBD1 (6 bases). Germline-derived CDR1 and CDR2 are SNHLY and FYNNEI. V was shortened by 7 bases and J by 2 bases, with 12 bases between the two germline ends. The CDR3 spans 14 residues. This chain's CDR3 is CASTREGAGNTIYF. The CDR3 DNA reads as TGTGCCAGCACTCGGGAGGGGGCTGGAAACACCATATATTTT.

This clone occurred a few times. CDR3: CASGKEAAGSDGYTF. The CDR3 coding sequence is TGTGCCAGCGGGAAGGAGGCAGCCGGTAGCGATGGCTACACCTTC. The chain carries TRBV7-2 and TRBJ1-2; D remains ambiguous. The CDR3 length is 15 residues. Trimming cost V 8 bases and J 6 bases, with 22 bases left between them. Germline assignment: CDR1 SGHTA and CDR2 FQGNSA.

The chain uses TRBV7-6 and TRBJ1-5; 7 bases line up with TRBD1. Germline values: CDR1 SGHVS, CDR2 FNYEAQ. There are 16 residues in the CDR3. After removal of 9 bases from V and 7 bases from J, the junction contained 18 bases not matched to a gene. This chain's CDR3 is CASPRRGYGPSQPQHF. In DNA, the CDR3 is TGTGCCAGTCCACGCAGGGGGTATGGACCAAGCCAGCCCCAGCATTTT.

This clone has just a few counts. V gene TRBV11-3 combines with J gene TRBJ2-5, with D possibly TRBD1 on 5 matching bases. Trimming took off 7 bases at V and 1 base at J, with 22 bases between the two ends. CDR1 SGHNT and CDR2 YENEEA come from the germline V gene. The CDR3 is 17 amino acids. Here the CDR3 reads CASNLGRADTIQETQYF. The CDR3 region has the DNA TGTGCCAGCAATCTCGGAAGGGCGGACACGATCCAAGAGACCCAGTACTTC.

The chain carries TRBV10-2 and TRBJ1-1; weak D call: TRBD1 (5 bases). The V gene's germline CDR1 is WSHSY and CDR2 SAAADI. The CDR3 contains 20 residues. V was clipped by 3 bases and J by 1 base, with 27 bases between them. The CDR3 reads CASSDPTHGGSLSRNTEAFF. The CDR3 DNA reads TGCGCCAGCAGTGACCCTACGCACGGGGGTTCCCTGTCGAGGAACACTGAAGCTTTCTTT.

A few counts support this clone. V and J are TRBV6-5 and TRBJ2-7; 10 positions agree with TRBD1. The J segment lost 8 bases and the V segment lost 6 bases, leaving 13 bases of the junction unmatched. Germline CDR1 reads MNHEY; CDR2 reads SVGAGI. The CDR3 totals 15 residues. The CDR3 DNA is TGTGCCAGCAGCCCAGCACTGGACAGGGGGGGAAAGCAGTACTTC. This translates into CASSPALDRGGKQYF.

The V gene is TRBV27, the J gene TRBJ2-4; perhaps TRBD2 as D (6 bases). This CDR3 contains 15 residues. The V end was cut by 6 bases, the J end by 3 bases, with 15 bases between. CDR1 is MNHEY and CDR2 is SMNVEV in the germline V gene (reference sequence). CDR3 amino acids: CASSSLLGGKNIQYF. The CDR3 nucleotides read TGTGCCAGCAGCTCACTATTGGGAGGCAAAAACATTCAGTACTTC.

This clone was counted between two and nine times. The chain has TRBV11-3 and TRBJ1-1; 7 positions agree with TRBD1. The length of the CDR3 is 18 residues. Germline V CDR1 and CDR2: SGHNT, YENEEA. J gave up 5 bases and V 2 bases, and 17 bases lay outside the gene matches. The CDR3: CASSLIAAGGWSRTEAFF. Here the CDR3 DNA reads TGTGCCAGCAGCTTAATAGCAGCAGGGGGGTGGTCGAGAACTGAAGCTTTCTTT.

The rearrangement joins TRBV3-1 (or the pseudogene TRBV3-2) to TRBJ2-1; 12 bases are shared with TRBD2. This CDR3 has 18 residues. Germline lookup yields CDR1 LGHDT and CDR2 YNNKEL (reference sequence). Trimming took 0 bases from V and 8 from J; bases not matched to a gene: 11. The DNA for the CDR3 is TGTGCCAGCAGCCAAGAAGCGGCTAGCGGGGGGGCCTTCGATGAGCAGTTCTTC. It specifies CASSQEAASGGAFDEQFF.

The V gene is TRBV2, the J gene TRBJ2-5; the D is unclear. The CDR3 is made up of 13 amino acids. V was cut by 4 bases and J by 2 bases, with 8 bases left in between. CDR1 is SNHLY and CDR2 is FYNNEI in the germline V gene. The CDR3 DNA reads TGTGCCAGCAGTGCTGAACTACAAGAGACCCAGTACTTC. Its translation is CASSAELQETQYF.

The rearrangement uses TRBV4-3 and TRBJ2-2; the D is unclear. Germline values: CDR1 LGHNA, CDR2 YSLEER. The V gene lost 1 base and the J gene lost 2 bases, with 11 bases spanning the gap. The CDR3 loop spans 16 amino acids. CDR3 DNA sequence: TGCGCCAGCAGCCAAGCTTCGCGGAGAAACACCGGGGAGCTGTTTTTT. Translated: CASSQASRRNTGELFF.

In this sample, this clone turned up once. The chain is built from TRBV7-6 and TRBJ1-3; D is uncertain. V gave up 1 base and J gave up 0 bases, with 7 bases separating them. CDR3 size: 15 residues. Germline V gene sequence: CDR1 SGHVS, CDR2 FNYEAQ. CDR3 DNA: TGTGCCAGCAGCTTAGACCGAGGCTCTGGAAACACCATATATTTT. Translating gives CASSLDRGSGNTIYF. The whole variable domain, remainder taken from reference TRBV7-6 and TRBJ1-3, is GAGVSQSPRYKVTKRGQDVALRCDPISGHVSLYWYRQALGQGPEFLTYFNYEAQQDKSGLPNDRFSAERPEGSISTLTIQRTEQRDSAMYRCASSLDRGSGNTIYFGEGSWLTVV.

The genes are TRBV12-5 and TRBJ1-1; D unclear. Germline V gene data show CDR1 as LGHNT and CDR2 as FRNRAP. The CDR3 loop spans 13 amino acids. The V and J ends lost 7 bases and 1 base respectively, with 10 bases between them. CDR3 bases: TGTGCTAGTGCCGAGCGTGGGAACACTGAAGCTTTCTTT. Protein product: CASAERGNTEAFF.

About this clone itself: This same CDR3 is encoded by further DNA sequences in the sample. This chain links TRBV9 with TRBJ1-6, with TRBD1 matching 9 bases. Germline CDR1 reads SGDLS; CDR2 reads YYNGEE. CDR3 size: 15 residues. Losses at the gene ends were 4 bases for V and 7 bases for J; bases not matched to a gene: 6. The CDR3: CASSPGQGKNSPLHF. The CDR3 DNA sequence: TGTGCCAGCAGCCCCGGACAGGGGAAGAATTCACCCCTCCACTTT.

The rearrangement uses TRBV13 and TRBJ1-3, with D uncertain. CDR3 length: 13 residues. V lost 0 bases and J 9 bases, leaving 9 bases between the germline ends. Germline V gene lookup returns CDR1 PRHDT and CDR2 FYEKMQ (reference sequence). The CDR3 protein is CASSLGRVGTIYF. For the CDR3, the DNA is TGTGCCAGCAGCTTAGGCCGGGTTGGCACCATATATTTT.

The V and J genes are TRBV5-4 and TRBJ1-6; no definite D call. The CDR3 consists of 14 residues. Trimming removed 2 bases from V and 9 bases from J, with 12 bases in between. CDR1 and CDR2 from the germline V gene are SGHNT and YYREEE (reference sequence). The CDR3 region has the DNA TGTGCCAGCAGCTTATTCGATACGGGTTCACCCCTCCACTTT. Protein: CASSLFDTGSPLHF. Together with reference TRBV5-4 and TRBJ1-6, the CDR3 gives the full variable domain: ETGVTQSPTHLIKTRGQQVTLRCSSQSGHNTVSWYQQALGQGPQFIFQYYREEENGRGNFPPRFSGLQFPNYSSELNVNALELDDSALYLCASSLFDTGSPLHFGNGTRLTVT.

This clone was seen just once. This chain joins TRBV16 and TRBJ1-5; D unresolved. This CDR3 region has 12 residues. The germline CDR1 and CDR2 sequences are KGHSY and FQNENV. The germline V and J ends were trimmed by 3 bases and 7 bases, with 7 bases remaining between them. The chain's CDR3 is CASSQQSQPQHF. CDR3 nucleotide sequence: TGTGCCAGCAGCCAGCAGTCGCAGCCCCAGCATTTT.

The rearrangement joins TRBV27 to TRBJ2-7, with 12 bases matching TRBD2. This CDR3 has 14 amino acids. In germline, CDR1 is MNHEY, CDR2 SMNVEV (reference sequence). Trimming cost V 5 bases and J 6 bases; bases outside gene matches: 5. The CDR3, as DNA: TGTGCCAGCAGTCCCGGGACTAGCGGGTTCGAGCAGTACTTC. Its translation: CASSPGTSGFEQYF.

The chain uses TRBV30 and TRBJ1-1; D may be TRBD1 (5 bases). The CDR3 has 13 residues. Germline lookup yields CDR1 GTSNPN and CDR2 SVGIG (reference sequence). Trimming took 4 bases from V and 2 from J, leaving 11 bases between them. CDR3 amino acids: CAWNRQGNTEAFF. CDR3 DNA sequence: TGTGCCTGGAACCGCCAGGGAAACACTGAAGCTTTCTTT.

The genes are TRBV19 and TRBJ1-2, with D uncertain. Deletions cut 1 base from V and 4 bases from J, with 13 bases between. Germline lookup yields CDR1 LNHDA and CDR2 SQIVND (reference sequence). The CDR3 loop spans 15 amino acids. The CDR3 sequence: CASSIGRGISYGYTF. The CDR3 region has the DNA TGTGCCAGTAGTATAGGACGAGGGATTAGCTATGGCTACACCTTC.

CDR3 nucleotides: TGTGCCAGCAGCTTAGAAGTTGGACAACCGTCAGCCCAGCATTTT. Its protein product is CASSLEVGQPSAQHF. The rearrangement links TRBV7-2 to TRBJ1-5; perhaps TRBD1 as D (5 bases). Germline V gene sequence: CDR1 SGHTA, CDR2 FQGNSA. The CDR3 runs 15 residues. The V end lost 1 base, the J end lost 11 bases, and 18 bases lay between the germline ends.

The chain employs TRBV7-2 and TRBJ2-7; TRBD2 matches 12 bases. The germline gives CDR1 SGHTA, CDR2 FQGNSA. Trimming removed 5 bases from V and 0 bases from J; junction bases left unmatched: 8. This CDR3 is built from 17 residues. The DNA for the CDR3 is TGTGCCAGCAGCCTCGCTACTAGCGGGGGGTTCTCCTACGAGCAGTACTTC. Protein sequence: CASSLATSGGFSYEQYF.

This chain uses TRBV9 with TRBJ1-1; a weak D match, TRBD1 (6 bases). V lost 0 bases, J lost 6 bases, and 15 bases lay in between. Germline CDR1 SGDLS, CDR2 YYNGEE. The CDR3 spans 15 residues. CDR3 nucleotide sequence: TGTGCCAGCAGCGTAGGTATCAGGGAGGGGGCTGAAGCTTTCTTT. As protein: CASSVGIREGAEAFF.

The chain uses TRBV6-2 or TRBV6-3 and TRBJ1-2; D is undetermined. Germline CDR1 is MNHEY and CDR2 is SVGEGT. The CDR3 is made up of 13 amino acids. V was clipped by 2 bases and J by 6 bases, with 10 bases between them. The CDR3, as DNA: TGTGCCAGCAGTTACCCACCTCGGGATGGCTACACCTTC. It encodes CASSYPPRDGYTF.

The chain combines TRBV30 with TRBJ1-2; D not certain. The germline CDR1 and CDR2 sequences are GTSNPN and SVGIG (reference sequence). This CDR3 spans 14 amino acids. V lost 3 bases, J lost 4 bases, and 15 bases lay in between. The CDR3 is CAWREPGKSYGYTF. The CDR3, as DNA: TGTGCCTGGAGAGAGCCGGGGAAAAGCTATGGCTACACCTTC.

V usage is TRBV7-2 and J usage is TRBJ2-7, with TRBD1 matching over 8 bases. V trimming: 5 bases; J trimming: 9 bases; junction bases outside the gene matches: 9. Germline values: CDR1 SGHTA, CDR2 FQGNSA. The CDR3 is made up of 13 amino acids. This chain's CDR3 is CASSPWDRPGQYF. The CDR3 DNA reads TGTGCCAGCAGCCCCTGGGACAGGCCCGGGCAGTACTTC.

The V gene is TRBV5-1, the J gene TRBJ2-5, with TRBD2 identical over 12 bases. The V gene end was trimmed by 7 bases and the J gene end by 1 base; junction bases not matched to a gene: 5. The CDR3 covers 15 residues. Looked up from germline, CDR1 is SGHRS and CDR2 is YFSETQ. CDR3 amino acids: CASALAGGSQETQYF. CDR3 DNA: TGCGCCAGCGCACTAGCGGGGGGATCCCAAGAGACCCAGTACTTC.

The chain recombines TRBV14 with TRBJ1-2; D is uncertain. The CDR3 runs to 12 residues. Between the trimmed V and J ends, which lost 4 bases and 0 bases, there was a span of 3 bases. Germline V CDR1 and CDR2: SGHDN, FVKESK. CDR3 bases: TGTGCCAGCAGCCCCGCTAACTATGGCTACACCTTC. This gives the protein CASSPANYGYTF.

In its sample, this clone was seen once. This chain links TRBV9 with TRBJ2-5; no definite D call. Germline loops: CDR1 SGDLS, CDR2 YYNGEE. With 0 bases removed from V and 2 bases from J, the gap between germline ends came to 14 bases. The CDR3 length is 16 residues. The chain's CDR3 is CASSVGITPLQETQYF. DNA of the CDR3: TGTGCCAGCAGCGTAGGTATCACACCTTTGCAAGAGACCCAGTACTTC.

The chain uses TRBV7-9 and TRBJ2-7, with 7 positions matching TRBD1. J gave up 2 bases and V 5 bases, and 9 bases lay outside the gene matches. CDR3 length: 15 residues. CDR1 is SEHNR, CDR2 FQNEAQ, per germline (reference sequence). The CDR3 DNA reads as TGTGCCAGCAGCCCAGGACAGGTCCTCCCCTACGAGCAGTACTTC. The encoded protein is CASSPGQVLPYEQYF.